These 6 T cell receptor beta chains were sequenced from one sample in a study of spatial heterogeneity in lung cancer. Time point of the sample: blood taken at disease recurrence. Whole RNA obtained from tumor, nontumor lung or frozen PBMC underwent sequencing without sorting. Via MiXCR, TCRdb re-called the 5' RACE reads, giving one row per CDR3 protein. There are around 10,000 distinct CDR3 sequences in the sample; 3.9% occur only once, and roughly 20% lies in the top ten. This sample comprised PBMCs, obtained at recurrence. The receptors were sampled from a female donor with early-stage non-small cell lung cancer.

This clonotype was seen many times. This beta chain came through as a stray read in a library set up for alpha chains, and its size says little. The rearrangement uses TRBV11-3 and TRBJ2-5; D could derive from TRBD1 or TRBD2 (5 bases each). The CDR3 length is 14 residues. The ends were cut back, 5 bases at V and 2 bases at J, with 12 bases in the middle. Germline V gene sequence: CDR1 SGHNT, CDR2 YENEEA. The CDR3 nucleotides are TGTGCCAGCAGCCCCGGGGCGGGTCAAGAGACCCAGTACTTC. Protein sequence: CASSPGAGQETQYF.

This clonotype was found many times. Little can be read into the size of this beta chain, an off-target read in a library designed for alpha chains. This chain connects TRBV11-2 to TRBJ1-5; D is ambiguous. The germline V and J ends were trimmed by 6 bases and 0 bases, with 6 bases remaining between them. This CDR3 spans 13 amino acids. Germline V CDR1 and CDR2: SGHAT, FQNNGV. For the CDR3, the DNA is TGTGCCAGCAGTTTATATAGCAATCAGCCCCAGCATTTT. The encoded protein is CASSLYSNQPQHF.

This clonotype is classed as medium-sized. With the library built for alpha chains, this beta chain is off target and its frequency is not meaningful. The rearrangement links TRBV28 to TRBJ2-7; D gene ambiguous. Trimming took off 5 bases at V and 9 bases at J, with 20 bases between the two ends. The CDR3 length is 14 residues. Germline CDR1 is MDHEN and CDR2 is SYDVKM. The CDR3 coding sequence is TGTGCCAGCAGTCCCCTCGACGAAATCGTGGTGCAGTACTTC. Translating gives CASSPLDEIVVQYF.

At least ten counts were recorded for this clonotype. Within a library made for alpha chains, this beta chain is off target, and its count is uninformative. This rearrangement joins TRBV4-2 to TRBJ2-3, with D possibly being TRBD1 (6 bases). The CDR3 sequence is 16 residues long. The V end was cut by 0 bases, the J end by 5 bases, with 15 bases between. Looked up from germline, CDR1 is LGHNA and CDR2 is YNFKEQ. The CDR3 loop is CASSQEGSGAGDTQYF. The CDR3 DNA reads as TGTGCCAGCAGCCAAGAAGGGTCAGGGGCGGGAGATACGCAGTATTTT.

This clonotype was detected many times. A library prepared for alpha chains yielded this beta chain as an off-target read; its size is of little meaning. This chain joins TRBV27 and TRBJ2-7; 7 bases line up with TRBD2. Per the germline V gene, CDR1 is MNHEY and CDR2 is SMNVEV (reference sequence). The CDR3 has 16 amino acids. V lost 4 bases to trimming and J lost 4 bases; unmatched junction nucleotides: 13. The CDR3 sequence is CASSSPPRTRGYEQYF. CDR3 bases: TGTGCCAGCAGTTCTCCCCCGAGGACTAGAGGTTACGAGCAGTACTTC.

This clonotype was picked up many times. The library was prepared for alpha chains; this beta chain is a stray read, so its frequency means little. The chain joins TRBV4-3 to TRBJ2-7; D is undetermined. Germline loops: CDR1 LGHNA, CDR2 YSLEER. Trimming stripped 0 bases from V and 4 bases from J, with 7 bases between. The CDR3 sequence is 13 residues long. In DNA, the CDR3 is TGCGCCAGCAGCCAAGATAGTCCTTACGAGCAGTACTTC. This gives the protein CASSQDSPYEQYF.